This T cell receptor beta chain came from a study of OX40 agonist ivuxolimab in advanced cancers. Some clones are missing from TCRdb's copy, which holds only in-frame ones; the method was immunoSEQ multiplex PCR. The sample lists 65,000 to 100,000 clones, 70% to 90% occurring once. On this clone itself: Its target is not known.

Blood specimens came from baseline, cycle 4 day 1, and cycle 7 day 1. Germline V gives CDR1 MGHRA, CDR2 YSYEKL. The J segment lost 7 bases and the V segment lost 0 bases, leaving 7 bases of the junction unmatched. The CDR3 is 15 amino acids. Study-wide points: Expanded clones belonging to CD8+ T cells outnumbered, on average, those of CD4+.

The sample consisted of CD4+ or CD8+ T cells sorted from blood, taken in a trial of the OX40 agonist ivuxolimab. The rearrangement links TRBV4-1 to TRBJ2-7; 9 bases are a match to TRBD2. This TCR was sampled from an adult with an advanced solid tumor such as melanoma, head and neck, liver or kidney cancer. This chain's CDR3 is CASSQEVAGAQEQYF. DNA for the CDR3: TGCGCCAGCAGCCAAGAGGTAGCGGGAGCCCAAGAGCAGTACTTC.